Described below is a single TCR beta chain sequence and its context. The data originate from a study of blood T cell repertoires in COVID-19. V lost 4 bases and J lost 4; bases outside the gene matches: 3. There are 16 residues in the CDR3. Germline loops: CDR1 SGHNT, CDR2 YYREEE (reference sequence). The protocol was immunoSEQ multiplex PCR, while the TCRdb copy is restricted to in-frame clones and leaves out a portion. The table records around 130,000 clones, more than 90% of them present only once. The clonotype comes from a man in his 60s with COVID-19, enrolled during active disease. Sequencing was carried out using peripheral blood. The chain links TRBV5-4 to TRBJ2-1; 15 nucleotides align to TRBD2. CDR3 DNA: TGTGCCAGCAGCCTAGGGACTAGCGGGGGGTACAATGAGCAGTTCTTC. Translated: CASSLGTSGGYNEQFF.